This entry concerns a single T cell receptor beta chain. The antigen it recognizes is unknown. Base qualities are not at hand, and no much larger clone is one base apart. Whole blood was collected in K2EDTA tubes by collaborating institutions according to the institutions' own protocols. For TCRbeta analysis, collaborators shipped samples as frozen whole blood, isolated PBMCs, or DNA extracted from either of those sample types. TCRbeta CDR3 regions were amplified from genomic DNA using the immunoSEQ Assay, a bias-controlled multiplex PCR. On the authors' methods: Nucleated cell counts per sample were estimated from amplification of reference gene primers within the assay. To quantify the absolute abundance of each unique TCRbeta CDR3 rearrangement, sequence reads were collapsed and filtered. Productive Simpson clonality was computed per sample as the square root of Simpson's diversity index over productive rearrangements. The table comes from immuneACCESS by way of TCRdb, which keeps in-frame sequences with V and J called. Part of the clones is missing from these tables; in studies checked, under half for an unresolved V gene and the rest for unknown reasons. Clone size and the V and J calls come from that table; the DNA yielded D and trimming. This sample holds 140,000 to 150,000 clones; about 79% were observed only once. Roughly 10% of the sample comes from the top ten.

CDR1 is given as SGHRS and CDR2 as YFSETQ, both from the germline V gene. Inclusive of the bounding cysteine and phenylalanine, the CDR3 is 13 residues long. Only the CDR3 portion is preserved as DNA: 39 bases, with reading frame beginning at the first base. The germline V end is reduced by 6 bases and the J end by 9 bases; junction bases left unmatched: 9. The record originates from a study of blood T cell repertoires in COVID-19 (dated by TCRdb to the early 2020s). At the level of the whole study: Samples covering the acute and convalescent phases of COVID-19 were provided by collaborators in the United States, Italy and Spain. The repertoires were made available in a free public database intended to serve as a resource for research on the immune response to SARS-CoV-2. Where available, HLA class I and class II types were obtained from metadata supplied by the sample provider rather than from assay-based typing. The samples were drawn from two sources: the first 160 participants of the ongoing ImmuneRACE study, and 1,254 subjects contributed by 6 global collaborators. Subjects who had been exposed to COVID-19, were actively infected with it, or had recovered from it provided the deeply sampled blood TCRbeta repertoires that made up the dataset. The sample metadata nearly always contained a de-identified subject ID, COVID-19 status, age in years and sex. The material from the prospective study consisted of cDNA or gDNA derived from T cells, B-cell-depleted T cells, or PBMCs.

Broader findings and caveats from the paper: The amount of clinical and demographic metadata varied by source and participant and was provided uncurated.

Sequenced sample: peripheral blood. Recombination linked TRBV5-1 to TRBJ2-1; TRBD1 agrees with 7 junctional bases. The TCR sequence derives from a man aged 55 to 70 with active or convalescent COVID-19. CDR3 region: CASNTNRGGEQFF. The nucleotide sequence reads as follows: TGCGCCAGCAACACAAACAGGGGTGGTGAGCAGTTCTTC.